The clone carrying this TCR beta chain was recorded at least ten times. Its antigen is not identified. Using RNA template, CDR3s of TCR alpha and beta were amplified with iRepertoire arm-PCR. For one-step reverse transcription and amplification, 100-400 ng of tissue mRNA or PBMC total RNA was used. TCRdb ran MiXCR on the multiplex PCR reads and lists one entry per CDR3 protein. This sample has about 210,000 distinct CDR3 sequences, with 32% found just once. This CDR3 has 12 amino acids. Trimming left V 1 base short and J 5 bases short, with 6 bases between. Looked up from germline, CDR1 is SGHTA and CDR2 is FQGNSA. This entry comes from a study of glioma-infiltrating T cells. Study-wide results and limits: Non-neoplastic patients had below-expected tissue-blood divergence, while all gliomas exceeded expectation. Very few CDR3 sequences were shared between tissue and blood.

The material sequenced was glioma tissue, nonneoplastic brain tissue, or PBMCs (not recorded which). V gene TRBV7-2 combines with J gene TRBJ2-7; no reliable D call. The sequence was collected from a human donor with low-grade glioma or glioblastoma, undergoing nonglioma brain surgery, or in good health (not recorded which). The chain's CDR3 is CASSLGWNEQYF. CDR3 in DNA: TGTGCCAGCAGCTTAGGTTGGAACGAGCAGTACTTC.